These 29 T cell receptor beta chains originate from one sample sequenced in a study of blood T cells in healthy people across ages. A second PCR of 7 to 11 cycles used a sample-barcoded 5' primer and a J-beta primer mix. TCRdb re-called the 5' RACE reads through MiXCR, storing one row per CDR3 protein. The table records roughly 1.9 million distinct CDR3 sequences, roughly two fifths of them present only once. Sequencing was performed on blood. Every receptor here comes from a human donor in good health.

In this sample, this clonotype turned up a few times. This could be a read error, since a much larger clone is one nucleotide away. This sequence joins TRBV5-1 and TRBJ2-7; 11 bases match TRBD1. CDR1 is SGHRS, CDR2 YFSETQ, per germline. V dropped 5 bases and J dropped 3; count of bases not matched to a gene: 4. This CDR3 has 14 residues. The CDR3 sequence is CASRTGTGGYEQYF. In nucleotides, the CDR3 is TGCGCCAGCAGAACCGGGACAGGGGGCTACGAGCAGTACTTC.

This clonotype was counted only a few times. This rearrangement joins TRBV5-1 to TRBJ2-3; 16 positions match TRBD2. Per germline, CDR1 SGHRS and CDR2 YFSETQ. V lost 2 bases to trimming and J lost 6 bases; unmatched junction nucleotides: 9. There are 18 residues in the CDR3. This CDR3 is CASSLTGTSGGAPDTQYF. CDR3 DNA sequence: TGCGCCAGCAGCTTAACCGGGACTAGCGGGGGGGCTCCGGATACGCAGTATTTT.

This clonotype was found a few times. The chain is built from TRBV9 and TRBJ2-3, with D possibly being TRBD1 (7 bases). From germline, CDR1 is SGDLS and CDR2 YYNGEE. Trimming stripped 3 bases from V and 2 bases from J, with 16 bases between. The CDR3 runs to 16 residues. The CDR3 reads CASSGSGGGITDTQYF. Here the CDR3 DNA reads TGTGCCAGCAGCGGTAGTGGAGGGGGCATCACAGATACGCAGTATTTT.

This clonotype was seen more than once but under ten times. The chain joins TRBV20-1 to TRBJ2-7; 8 bases fit TRBD2. V gave up 0 bases and J gave up 5 bases; unmatched junction bases: 3. This CDR3 spans 13 amino acids. Germline V gene lookup returns CDR1 DFQATT and CDR2 SNEGSKA (reference sequence). Here the CDR3 reads CSAREAGVNEQYF. CDR3 DNA: TGCAGTGCTAGAGAAGCGGGGGTCAACGAGCAGTACTTC.

The sample holds a few counts of this clonotype. The chain links TRBV7-9 to TRBJ2-5; D uncertain. The CDR3 sequence is 13 residues long. The germline gives CDR1 SEHNR, CDR2 FQNEAQ (reference sequence). Trimming stripped 2 bases from V and 2 bases from J, with 6 bases between. Here the CDR3 reads CASSLMLQETQYF. In DNA, the CDR3 is TGTGCCAGCAGCTTAATGCTACAAGAGACCCAGTACTTC.

In its sample, this clonotype was seen once. The chain combines TRBV13 with TRBJ2-2, with TRBD2 matching 9 bases. The CDR3 covers 16 residues. V dropped 3 bases and J dropped 3; count of bases not matched to a gene: 5. CDR1 PRHDT and CDR2 FYEKMQ come from the germline V gene (reference sequence). The CDR3 reads CASSLPSGVYTGELFF. The CDR3, as DNA: TGTGCCAGCAGCTTGCCTAGCGGGGTGTACACCGGGGAGCTGTTTTTT.

This clonotype was counted at least ten times. The chain has TRBV5-1 and TRBJ1-2; TRBD1 is a possible D gene (5 bases). Germline V gives CDR1 SGHRS, CDR2 YFSETQ. Trimming took off 10 bases at V and 3 bases at J, with 16 bases between the two ends. The length of the CDR3 is 13 residues. The CDR3 nucleotides read TGCGCCTCGAGGATCGACAGAGACTATGGCTACACCTTC. Translated: CASRIDRDYGYTF.

The chain uses TRBV12-3 or TRBV12-4 and TRBJ2-7; the D is unclear. The J call could be wrong; TRBJ2-5 is a better fit for the DNA end. CDR3 length: 15 amino acids. CDR3 in amino acids: CASSALGSTGETQYF. CDR3 bases: TGTGCCAGCAGTGCCCTTGGCTCAACTGGAGAGACCCAGTACTTC.

The chain is built from TRBV6-1 and TRBJ2-2, with 8 bases aligning to TRBD1. With V trimmed by 4 bases and J by 3 bases, 7 bases remained unmatched. Germline CDR1 and CDR2: MNHNS and SASEGT. The CDR3 totals 16 residues. CDR3 protein: CASSGQGSIHTGELFF. CDR3 DNA: TGTGCCAGCAGTGGACAGGGGTCTATCCACACCGGGGAGCTGTTTTTT.

The chain recombines TRBV28 with TRBJ2-1; TRBD2 agrees at 16 bases. CDR3 length: 17 residues. The germline gives CDR1 MDHEN, CDR2 SYDVKM. The V segment lost 8 bases and the J segment 4 bases; nucleotides outside the gene matches: 8. In nucleotides, the CDR3 is TGTGCCAGCTCGCCGGGACTAGCGGGGGGGCCTTACAATGAGCAGTTCTTC. Its protein is CASSPGLAGGPYNEQFF.

This chain joins TRBV20-1 and TRBJ1-2, with D perhaps TRBD1 (6 bases). The CDR3 has 14 residues. From germline, CDR1 is DFQATT and CDR2 SNEGSKA (reference sequence). V gave up 0 bases and J gave up 6 bases, with 14 bases separating them. CDR3 bases: TGCAGTGCTAGAGAGCTTTCTACAGGGCATGGCTACACCTTC. Its translation: CSARELSTGHGYTF.

This clonotype came up many times. This rearrangement joins TRBV11-2 to TRBJ2-5; tentative D call: TRBD2 (6 bases). Trimming pared 5 bases from V and 5 bases from J, leaving 18 bases between. CDR3 size: 15 residues. Germline assignment: CDR1 SGHAT and CDR2 FQNNGV. This chain's CDR3 is CASSPPAGTEETQYF. In DNA form, the CDR3 reads TGTGCCAGCAGCCCCCCGGCGGGGACGGAGGAGACCCAGTACTTC.

The J gene is TRBJ2-7, the V gene TRBV28; no reliable D call. The V end was cut by 8 bases, the J end by 2 bases, with 25 bases between. The CDR3 totals 17 residues. Per the germline V gene, CDR1 is MDHEN and CDR2 is SYDVKM. This CDR3 reads CASESLDPVLSTYEQYF. CDR3 in DNA: TGTGCCAGCGAGAGTTTGGACCCTGTTCTTTCCACCTACGAGCAGTACTTC.

V gene TRBV7-3 combines with J gene TRBJ2-1; 7 positions match TRBD2. The CDR3 has 13 amino acids. Losses at the gene ends were 9 bases for V and 9 bases for J; bases not matched to a gene: 11. In germline, CDR1 is SGHTA, CDR2 FQGTGA. CDR3 region: CASSPRAGREQFF. As DNA, the CDR3 is TGTGCCAGTAGCCCCCGAGCGGGGCGTGAGCAGTTCTTC.

CDR3 bases: TGTGCCAGCAGCTTCCGGGGGGCGATGAATGAGCAGTTCTTC. It is translated as CASSFRGAMNEQFF. V gene TRBV7-2 combines with J gene TRBJ2-1; the D gene is possibly TRBD2 (7 bases). The CDR3 has 14 amino acids. Germline values: CDR1 SGHTA, CDR2 FQGNSA. Between the trimmed V and J ends, which lost 3 bases and 7 bases, there was a span of 13 bases.

This clonotype has just a few counts. The V and J genes are TRBV4-1 and TRBJ1-1, with 7 bases lining up with TRBD1. The CDR3 runs to 14 residues. The J segment lost 6 bases and the V segment lost 3 bases, leaving 7 bases of the junction unmatched. Germline V gene sequence: CDR1 MGHRA, CDR2 YSYEKL. The CDR3 DNA follows: TGCGCCAGCAGCCAGCCGACAGGGTTGGCTGAAGCTTTCTTT. It translates to CASSQPTGLAEAFF.

V gene TRBV4-2 combines with J gene TRBJ2-3; no firm D call. This CDR3 has 15 amino acids. V dropped 0 bases and J dropped 1 base, with 8 bases sitting between them. Germline lookup yields CDR1 LGHNA and CDR2 YNFKEQ. CDR3 in DNA: TGTGCCAGCAGCCAAGATGTCAGACGCACAGATACGCAGTATTTT. It codes for CASSQDVRRTDTQYF.

J is TRBJ2-6 and V is TRBV5-1, with D hard to call. Trimming took off 5 bases at V and 2 bases at J, with 8 bases between the two ends. This CDR3 has 14 amino acids. The germline CDR1 and CDR2 sequences are SGHRS and YFSETQ. The CDR3 region has the DNA TGCGCCAGCAGTGAGGCCGCTGGGGCCAACGTCCTGACTTTC. Translating gives CASSEAAGANVLTF.

This rearrangement joins TRBV20-1 to TRBJ1-6, with TRBD1 matching 7 bases. This CDR3 contains 16 residues. The V segment lost 0 bases and the J segment 9 bases; nucleotides outside the gene matches: 11. Germline CDR1 DFQATT, CDR2 SNEGSKA (reference sequence). CDR3 nucleotide sequence: TGCAGTGCTAGAGATGGGGGACAGCAGCTTAGTTCACCCCTCCACTTT. Translation: CSARDGGQQLSSPLHF.

The chain is built from TRBV12-3 or TRBV12-4 and TRBJ1-5, with D hard to call. The CDR3 length is 17 residues. V lost 0 bases, J lost 2 bases, and 14 bases lay in between. CDR3 sequence reads: CASSLALGGPGNQPQHF. The CDR3 nucleotides read TGTGCCAGCAGTTTAGCGCTGGGTGGGCCAGGCAATCAGCCCCAGCATTTT.

The chain joins TRBV7-9 to TRBJ1-5; a possible D gene is TRBD1 (5 bases). The CDR3 loop spans 13 amino acids. Germline V gene data show CDR1 as SEHNR and CDR2 as FQNEAQ (reference sequence). The V gene lost 0 bases and the J gene lost 6 bases, with 6 bases spanning the gap. CDR3 bases: TGTGCCAGCAGCTTAGCGGGGCCTCAGCCCCAGCATTTT. Its protein product is CASSLAGPQPQHF.

This chain links TRBV14 with TRBJ2-1, with TRBD2 as a possible D gene (5 bases). CDR1 is SGHDN, CDR2 FVKESK, per germline. This CDR3 is 14 amino acids long. Trimming left V 1 base short and J 9 bases short, with 13 bases between. The CDR3, as DNA: TGTGCCAGCAGCCAAGTTTCCGGGGTCGGTGAGCAGTTCTTC. Amino acid sequence: CASSQVSGVGEQFF. The entire variable domain, with the rest obtained from reference TRBV14 and TRBJ2-1, is as follows: EAGVTQFPSHSVIEKGQTVTLRCDPISGHDNLYWYRRVMGKEIKFLLHFVKESKQDESGMPNNRFLAERTGGTYSTLKVQPAELEDSGVYFCASSQVSGVGEQFFGPGTRLTVL.

The V and J genes are TRBV18 and TRBJ1-5; 8 bases map to TRBD1. CDR3 length: 15 residues. Germline trimming cut 2 bases from V and 5 bases from J; bases unmatched to any gene: 5. Germline values: CDR1 KGHSH, CDR2 LQKENI. The CDR3 is CASSPSTGAHQPQHF. In nucleotides, the CDR3 is TGTGCCAGCTCACCATCGACAGGGGCCCATCAGCCCCAGCATTTT.

V and J are TRBV29-1 and TRBJ1-2; TRBD1 matches at 10 bases. Trimming took 7 bases from V and 8 from J; bases not matched to a gene: 13. The CDR3 totals 14 residues. CDR1 and CDR2 (germline): SQVTM, ANQGSEA. In DNA form, the CDR3 reads TGCAGCGCGGCCGGGACAGGGGACACAGGGGGCTACACCTTC. Encoded protein: CSAAGTGDTGGYTF. Combining the CDR3 with reference TRBV29-1 and TRBJ1-2 gives the whole variable domain SAVISQKPSRDICQRGTSLTIQCQVDSQVTMMFWYRQQPGQSLTLIATANQGSEATYESGFVIDKFPISRPNLTFSTLTVSNMSPEDSSIYLCSAAGTGDTGGYTFGSGTRLTVV.

In its sample, this clonotype was seen once. The gene calls are TRBV6-2 or TRBV6-3 and TRBJ2-3; D remains ambiguous. The CDR3 has 14 residues. The V gene's germline CDR1 is MNHEY and CDR2 SVGEGT. V lost 7 bases to trimming and J lost 1 base, with 12 bases between them. This chain's CDR3 is CASKTDVGTDTQYF. The CDR3, as DNA: TGTGCCAGCAAGACTGATGTTGGCACAGATACGCAGTATTTT.

V and J are TRBV5-1 and TRBJ1-4; no firm D call. Trimming removed 0 bases at V and 0 bases at J, with 9 bases between. This CDR3 spans 16 amino acids. The V gene's germline CDR1 is SGHRS and CDR2 YFSETQ. The CDR3: CASSLVGPSTNEKLFF. Here the CDR3 DNA reads TGCGCCAGCAGCTTGGTAGGCCCATCAACTAATGAAAAACTGTTTTTT.

In its sample, this clonotype was seen a few times. The CDR3 loop reads CSATGEDYEQYF. As DNA, the CDR3 is TGCAGTGCCACCGGAGAGGACTACGAGCAGTACTTC. V and J are TRBV20-1 and TRBJ2-7; D ambiguous. V shed 6 bases and J shed 3 bases, with 12 bases lying between them. The germline CDR1 and CDR2 sequences are DFQATT and SNEGSKA (reference sequence). The CDR3 runs to 12 residues.

V and J are TRBV5-1 and TRBJ2-7, with D possibly called TRBD1 or TRBD2 (5 bases each). V was clipped by 0 bases and J by 6 bases, with 22 bases between them. This CDR3 comprises 17 residues. Looked up from germline, CDR1 is SGHRS and CDR2 is YFSETQ. CDR3 coding DNA: TGCGCCAGCAGCTTGGTTGCCGGGACGGGAATAACCTTCGAGCAGTACTTC. This gives the protein CASSLVAGTGITFEQYF.

This clonotype occurred a few times. J is TRBJ2-4 and V is TRBV10-2; no firm D call. The closer fit of TRBJ2-7 to the DNA end suggests the J call may be wrong. The CDR3 runs 12 residues. In germline, CDR1 is WSHSY, CDR2 SAAADI. In DNA form, the CDR3 reads TGCGCCAGCAGTGAGTCTCGATACGAGCAGTACTTC. Protein product: CASSESRYEQYF.